This entry describes one T cell receptor beta chain. No antigen is known for it. Methods described previously were used for bulk TCR libraries, and listed TCR primers were applied. TCRdb called the PCR reads again in MiXCR, with one record for every CDR3 protein. This sample yields about 630,000 distinct CDR3 sequences, of which about 25% are seen a single time; 0.6% to 0.9% belongs to the top ten. Based on a CD8+CD4-CCR7+CD45RA+ profile, naive CD8 T cells were sorted. This specimen belongs to a study of molecular identifiers for immune sequencing clone quantification. Findings of the study overall: Barcode-sharing identical TCR molecules could underestimate highly expanded clone sizes. Clones above 20 RNA copies contained over 98% of effector molecules but under 1% of naive ones.

V lost 0 bases and J lost 4, with 12 bases in between. CDR1 is SGHDN and CDR2 is FVKESK in the germline V gene. This CDR3 is 15 amino acids long. Sequencing input: naive CD8+ T cells from blood, with Jurkat cell RNA spiked in. Regarding subset: FACS-sorted CD8+CD4-CCR7+CD45RA+ naive T cells. The rearrangement joins TRBV14 to TRBJ1-2, with D possibly TRBD1 on 6 matching bases. The sequence derives from a human donor in good health. Some libraries in this study had Jurkat cell RNA spiked in. This CDR3 reads CASSQDLGASYGYTF. For the CDR3, the DNA is TGTGCCAGCAGCCAAGATCTGGGGGCCAGCTATGGCTACACCTTC.